A selection of T cell receptor beta chains follows, all from one sample in a study of cytomegalovirus exposure and HLA in healthy donors. Assay: immunoSEQ multiplex PCR; the TCRdb copy retains only in-frame clones and omits some. The sample contains roughly 190,000 clones, around three quarters of which appear only once. Sequencing was done on a sample of PBMCs. The receptors were gathered from a woman between 18 and 30 years old in good health and CMV-seronegative. CDR3s leave out the opening cysteine and the closing phenylalanine or tryptophan. Fields, in order: V gene, J gene, clone size, CDR3 protein. Clone size is given for some rows only: seen once, a few or many times, or a class if the clone is expanded.

v_call: TRBV11-2; j_call: TRBJ2-5; clone_size: .; cdr3_aa: ASSATGGIETQY
v_call: TRBV29-1; j_call: TRBJ1-5; clone_size: .; cdr3_aa: SVGTGHSNQPQH
v_call: TRBV6-5; j_call: TRBJ1-2; clone_size: .; cdr3_aa: ASRTASNYGYT
v_call: TRBV29-1; j_call: TRBJ2-3; clone_size: .; cdr3_aa: SVRLAGGDTQY
v_call: TRBV6-1; j_call: TRBJ2-5; clone_size: few; cdr3_aa: ASSEEDGGAETQY
v_call: TRBV2; j_call: TRBJ1-1; clone_size: .; cdr3_aa: ASSEGQGRVAF
v_call: TRBV28; j_call: TRBJ1-1; clone_size: .; cdr3_aa: ASRMTYMNTEAF
v_call: TRBV4-3; j_call: TRBJ2-5; clone_size: once; cdr3_aa: ASSLLGLAGGETQY
v_call: TRBV27; j_call: TRBJ1-2; clone_size: once; cdr3_aa: ASSLSRDSLYT
v_call: TRBV27; j_call: TRBJ1-6; clone_size: .; cdr3_aa: ASSLRGERAVSYNSPLH
v_call: TRBV29-1; j_call: TRBJ1-4; clone_size: .; cdr3_aa: SVGGQGSEKLF
v_call: TRBV19; j_call: TRBJ2-7; clone_size: .; cdr3_aa: ASSPTSGGYEQY
v_call: TRBV11-3; j_call: TRBJ2-7; clone_size: once; cdr3_aa: ASSRGYEQY
v_call: TRBV4-3; j_call: TRBJ1-1; clone_size: .; cdr3_aa: ASSQGDRDLTEAF
v_call: TRBV5-1; j_call: TRBJ2-7; clone_size: .; cdr3_aa: ASSLGLPPYEQY
v_call: TRBV7-3; j_call: TRBJ1-1; clone_size: .; cdr3_aa: ASRPGQGGNTEAF
v_call: TRBV27; j_call: TRBJ2-5; clone_size: few; cdr3_aa: ASSFGTSGETQY
v_call: TRBV10-1; j_call: TRBJ2-1; clone_size: .; cdr3_aa: ASSDLAGNEQF
v_call: TRBV5-5; j_call: TRBJ1-1; clone_size: .; cdr3_aa: ASSFPQGSTEAF
v_call: TRBV5-8; j_call: TRBJ1-5; clone_size: .; cdr3_aa: ASIGDRDLNQPQH
v_call: TRBV5-1; j_call: TRBJ1-6; clone_size: .; cdr3_aa: ASSLNGNYNSPLH
v_call: TRBV6-6; j_call: TRBJ2-2; clone_size: .; cdr3_aa: ASSYPWPLGLLSSF
v_call: TRBV10-3; j_call: TRBJ1-5; clone_size: .; cdr3_aa: AISGTGDNQPQH
v_call: TRBV7-9; j_call: TRBJ1-2; clone_size: .; cdr3_aa: ASSGLGWGESGYT
v_call: TRBV4-1; j_call: TRBJ2-7; clone_size: few; cdr3_aa: ASSTRQGASYEQY
v_call: TRBV6-6; j_call: TRBJ2-7; clone_size: .; cdr3_aa: ASRDKVDEQY
v_call: TRBV20-1; j_call: TRBJ1-2; clone_size: .; cdr3_aa: SARLPYGYT
v_call: TRBV11-2; j_call: TRBJ2-1; clone_size: .; cdr3_aa: ASSLDRREFDNEQF
v_call: TRBV7-8; j_call: TRBJ2-3; clone_size: .; cdr3_aa: ASSLALTTSGGRTDTQY
v_call: TRBV28; j_call: TRBJ1-4; clone_size: .; cdr3_aa: ASSLFQGAGKLF
v_call: TRBV11-2; j_call: TRBJ2-7; clone_size: once; cdr3_aa: ASSLATGKEQY
v_call: TRBV28; j_call: TRBJ1-1; clone_size: .; cdr3_aa: ASSSPTAPNTEAF
v_call: TRBV5-1; j_call: TRBJ2-2; clone_size: .; cdr3_aa: ASSNQRQGGYTGELF
v_call: TRBV28; j_call: TRBJ1-3; clone_size: .; cdr3_aa: ASSFGRGITGNTIY
v_call: TRBV6-5; j_call: TRBJ1-1; clone_size: .; cdr3_aa: ASSLTETNEAF
v_call: TRBV5-1; j_call: TRBJ2-3; clone_size: .; cdr3_aa: ASSLVYRSTDTQY
v_call: TRBV28; j_call: TRBJ2-5; clone_size: .; cdr3_aa: ATRETGEVRETQY
v_call: TRBV4-2; j_call: TRBJ1-2; clone_size: .; cdr3_aa: ASSQDSTGSGYT
v_call: TRBV4-1; j_call: TRBJ2-7; clone_size: .; cdr3_aa: ASSLGQGRDPYEQY
v_call: TRBV7-9; j_call: TRBJ1-1; clone_size: few; cdr3_aa: ASSLDMNTEAF
v_call: TRBV7-2; j_call: TRBJ2-1; clone_size: .; cdr3_aa: ASSSGTSGTKF
v_call: TRBV19; j_call: TRBJ1-6; clone_size: .; cdr3_aa: ASRETAGDSPLH
v_call: TRBV7-8; j_call: TRBJ2-7; clone_size: .; cdr3_aa: ASSAGQGRYDEQY
v_call: TRBV7-2; j_call: TRBJ2-7; clone_size: .; cdr3_aa: ASSFEFSLAGVYEQY
v_call: TRBV27; j_call: TRBJ1-1; clone_size: .; cdr3_aa: ASSLSAGSTEAF